These T cell receptor beta chains were read from a single sample in a study of blood T cell repertoires in COVID-19. Sequencing was performed with immunoSEQ multiplex PCR; in TCRdb, only in-frame clones are kept and a portion is missing. The data show fewer than 350,000 clones, 65% to 90% seen once. The sequenced sample was peripheral blood. All receptors come from a human donor in a cohort sampled during active COVID-19. CDR3s include the opening cysteine and the closing phenylalanine or tryptophan. Each record gives: clone size, V gene, D gene, J gene, CDR3 protein, CDR3 DNA. The D gene is left open where the match is weak. Only some rows state a clone size, as once, few, many or a class for expanded clones.

-	TRBV6-5	TRBD1	TRBJ1-6	CASGYGQGYSPLHF	TGTGCCAGCGGATATGGACAGGGTTATTCACCCCTCCACTTT
-	TRBV15	TRBD1	TRBJ1-1	CATSIATGDIQSGAFF	TGTGCCACCAGTATTGCGACAGGGGATATACAATCAGGAGCTTTCTTT
-	TRBV9	-	TRBJ2-3	CASSVARGAPDTQYF	TGTGCCAGCAGCGTAGCCCGGGGGGCCCCAGATACGCAGTATTTT
-	TRBV20-1	-	TRBJ2-7	CSARLAFEQYF	TGCAGTGCTAGGCTAGCGTTCGAGCAGTACTTC
-	TRBV27	-	TRBJ1-1	CASFTGNTEAFF	TGTGCTAGCTTTACGGGGAACACTGAAGCTTTCTTT
-	TRBV2	-	TRBJ2-3	CASSDGGRTQYF	TGTGCCAGCAGCGACGGGGGGCGTACGCAGTATTTT
-	TRBV5-6	TRBD1	TRBJ1-1	CASSPSRDRVGFVRAFF	TGTGCCAGCAGCCCGTCCCGGGACAGGGTAGGTTTCGTAAGAGCTTTCTTT
few	TRBV10-1	TRBD1	TRBJ2-2	CASSELQGTGELFF	TGCGCCAGCAGTGAGTTACAGGGGACCGGGGAGCTGTTTTTT
-	TRBV6-5	-	TRBJ1-4	CASSFSIKLFF	TGTGCCAGCAGTTTTTCAATAAAACTGTTTTTT
-	TRBV5-1	-	TRBJ2-5	CASSLGLDFRETQYF	TGCGCCAGCAGCTTGGGGCTAGATTTTAGAGAGACCCAGTACTTC
once	TRBV3-1/TRBV3-2	-	TRBJ1-5	CASSLGHLSNQPQHF	TGTGCCAGCAGCTTGGGACACCTTAGCAATCAGCCCCAGCATTTT
once	TRBV6-5	-	TRBJ2-3	CASSRTRPTDTQYF	TGTGCCAGCAGTAGGACTCGCCCCACAGATACGCAGTATTTT
-	TRBV29-1	-	TRBJ2-3	CSVEGGGQGTQYF	TGCAGCGTTGAAGGGGGGGGGCAGGGTACGCAGTATTTT
-	TRBV6-5	-	TRBJ1-1	CASSYSNSPNTEAFF	TGTGCCAGCAGTTACTCGAACAGTCCGAACACTGAAGCTTTCTTT
-	TRBV27	TRBD1	TRBJ1-2	CASSPDRGRLIGYTF	TGTGCCAGCAGTCCAGACAGGGGGCGGTTGATTGGCTACACCTTC
-	TRBV9	-	TRBJ1-1	CASSASGGLGNTEAFF	TGTGCCAGCAGCGCGTCTGGGGGCCTTGGGAACACTGAAGCTTTCTTT
-	TRBV25-1	-	TRBJ2-7	CASSEYREVSEQYF	TGTGCCAGCAGTGAATACCGGGAAGTCTCCGAGCAGTACTTC
-	TRBV20-1	TRBD2	TRBJ2-1	CSASMLAGNNEQFF	TGCAGTGCTAGTATGCTAGCGGGGAACAATGAGCAGTTCTTC
-	TRBV5-4	TRBD1	TRBJ1-2	CASTPGTGLYGYTF	TGTGCCAGCACGCCCGGGACAGGACTATATGGCTACACCTTC
-	TRBV21-1	-	TRBJ1-2	CASSKRDRGFYGYTF	TGTGCCAGCAGCAAAAGGGACAGGGGGTTCTATGGCTACACCTTC
-	TRBV4-1	TRBD1	TRBJ2-1	CASSQGNWDSSYNEQFF	TGCGCCAGCAGCCAAGGCAACTGGGACAGCTCCTACAATGAGCAGTTCTTC
-	TRBV24-1	TRBD1	TRBJ2-6	CATSRGTGDSLGANVLTF	TGTGCCACCAGTAGAGGGACAGGGGACAGTCTTGGGGCCAACGTCCTGACTTTC
-	TRBV6-5	TRBD1	TRBJ1-1	CASRVLQGVGTEAFF	TGTGCCAGCAGAGTGCTACAGGGGGTCGGCACTGAAGCTTTCTTT
-	TRBV20-1	TRBD1	TRBJ1-1	CSASQTGGITEAFF	TGCAGTGCTAGTCAGACAGGGGGCATAACTGAAGCTTTCTTT
-	TRBV11-1	-	TRBJ1-1	CASSTGGMNTEAFF	TGTGCCAGCAGCACCGGGGGTATGAACACTGAAGCTTTCTTT
-	TRBV14	-	TRBJ1-3	CASSQGTSSSGNTIYF	TGTGCCAGCAGCCAAGGGACATCAAGCTCTGGAAACACCATATATTTT
-	TRBV7-3	TRBD1	TRBJ2-2	CASTQDRGGTGELFF	TGTGCCAGCACCCAAGACAGGGGCGGTACCGGGGAGCTGTTTTTT
-	TRBV3-1/TRBV3-2	TRBD1	TRBJ1-5	CASSQTSPDRESQPQHF	TGTGCCAGCAGCCAAACATCCCCGGACAGGGAGAGTCAGCCCCAGCATTTT
-	TRBV15	-	TRBJ2-1	CATSTKRGSEQFF	TGTGCCACCAGCACGAAGAGAGGGAGTGAGCAGTTCTTC
-	TRBV4-2	-	TRBJ1-6	CASSKGHENSPLHF	TGTGCCAGCAGCAAAGGACATGAGAATTCACCCCTCCACTTT
-	TRBV7-9	TRBD1	TRBJ1-1	CASSKRDRKQNTEAFF	TGTGCCAGCAGCAAACGGGACAGAAAGCAGAACACTGAAGCTTTCTTT
-	TRBV6-5	-	TRBJ1-5	CASRQGPNQPQHF	TGTGCCAGCAGGCAGGGGCCCAATCAGCCCCAGCATTTT
-	TRBV12-3/TRBV12-4	-	TRBJ1-1	CASRLTGNTEAFF	TGTGCCAGCAGGCTAACAGGGAACACTGAAGCTTTCTTT
-	TRBV7-8	-	TRBJ1-5	CASSPLSSSYSNQPQHF	TGTGCCAGCAGCCCCCTCTCATCCTCCTATAGCAATCAGCCCCAGCATTTT
-	TRBV24-1	TRBD1	TRBJ1-2	CATSESGTGDYGYTF	TGTGCCACCAGTGAGTCCGGGACAGGAGACTATGGCTACACCTTC
few	TRBV6-6	TRBD1	TRBJ2-7	CASSQPGQGSSYEQYF	TGTGCCAGCAGTCAACCCGGACAGGGGAGCTCCTACGAGCAGTACTTC
few	TRBV2	TRBD1	TRBJ1-6	CASTVPGQYNSPLHF	TGTGCCAGCACCGTCCCGGGACAGTATAATTCACCCCTCCACTTT
few	TRBV12-5	-	TRBJ2-4	CASVAGNIQYF	TGTGCTAGTGTTGCGGGGAACATTCAGTACTTC
-	TRBV6-4	TRBD2	TRBJ2-3	CASSLSGGGTDTQYF	TGTGCCAGCAGCCTTAGCGGGGGGGGCACAGATACGCAGTATTTT
-	TRBV5-1	TRBD1	TRBJ1-2	CASSPADGVAGGYGYTF	TGCGCCAGCAGTCCGGCCGATGGTGTGGCAGGGGGCTATGGCTACACCTTC
-	TRBV6-5	TRBD1	TRBJ2-1	CASSHGQGRRNEQFF	TGTGCCAGCAGCCATGGACAGGGCCGACGCAATGAGCAGTTCTTC
-	TRBV3-1/TRBV3-2	-	TRBJ1-2	CASSLRRLYGYTF	TGTGCCAGCAGCTTGAGGCGTCTCTATGGCTACACCTTC